The clone carrying this T cell receptor beta chain showed up just once. The sample is drawn from a study of PD-L1 blockade in urothelial cancer. Study context: T cells were recovered from blood samples at a median of around 140,000.

Method: immunoSEQ multiplex PCR; TCRdb's copy keeps in-frame clones and lacks some. Seen here are tens of thousands of clones, 84% observed once, and the top ten hold 2% to 2.5%. The CDR3 runs 13 residues. V dropped 6 bases and J dropped 3 bases, with 11 bases sitting between them. CDR1 and CDR2 from the germline V gene are SNHLY and FYNNEI. The time point here: pretreatment peripheral blood. Sample numbers ranged from 1 to 8 per patient, encompassing pretreatment and on-treatment collections. The rearrangement joins TRBV2 to TRBJ2-5; D might be TRBD2 (5 bases). The sequence came from a man in his sixties with urothelial cancer. Sequenced here: PBMCs, sampled around atezolizumab (anti-PD-L1) treatment. The CDR3 reads CASRKDGEETQYF. The CDR3 DNA reads TGTGCCAGCAGGAAGGACGGGGAAGAGACCCAGTACTTC. The variable domain in full, completed from reference TRBV2 and TRBJ2-5, reads EPEVTQTPSHQVTQMGQEVILRCVPISNHLYFYWYRQILGQKVEFLVSFYNNEISEKSEIFDDQFSVERPDGSNFTLKIRSTKLEDSAMYFCASRKDGEETQYFGPGTRLLVL.